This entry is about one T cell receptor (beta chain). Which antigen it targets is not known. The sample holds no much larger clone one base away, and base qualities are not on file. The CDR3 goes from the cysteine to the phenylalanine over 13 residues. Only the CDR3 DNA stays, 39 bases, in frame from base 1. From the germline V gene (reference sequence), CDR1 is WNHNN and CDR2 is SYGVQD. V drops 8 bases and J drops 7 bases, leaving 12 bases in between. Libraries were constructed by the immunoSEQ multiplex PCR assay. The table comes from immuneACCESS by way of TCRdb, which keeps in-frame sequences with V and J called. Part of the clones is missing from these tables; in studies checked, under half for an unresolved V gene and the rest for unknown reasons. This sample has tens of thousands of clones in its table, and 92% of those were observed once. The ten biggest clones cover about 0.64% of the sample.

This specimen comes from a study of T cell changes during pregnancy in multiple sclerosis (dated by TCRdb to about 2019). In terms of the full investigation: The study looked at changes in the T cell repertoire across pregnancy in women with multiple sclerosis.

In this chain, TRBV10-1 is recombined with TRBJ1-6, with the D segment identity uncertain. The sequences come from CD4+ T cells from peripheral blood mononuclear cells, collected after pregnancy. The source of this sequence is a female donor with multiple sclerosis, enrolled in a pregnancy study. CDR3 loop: CASPLGENSPLHF. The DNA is TGCGCCAGCCCCCTGGGCGAAAATTCACCCCTCCACTTT.